These 32 T cell receptor beta chains were all obtained from the same sample, sequenced in a study of glioma-infiltrating T cells after dendritic cell vaccination. TCRdb's copy holds only in-frame clones and misses some; the assay was immunoSEQ multiplex PCR. The profile shows about 64,000 clones, approximately 78% of them singletons. The source material was blood, sampled before dendritic cell vaccination. The receptors stem from a human donor with glioblastoma.

The CDR3 DNA is TGTGCCAGCAAACGCCGGGCCGGGAGCCATATAGGAGCTTTCTTT. Residues: CASKRRAGSHIGAFF. This rearrangement joins TRBV28 to TRBJ1-1, with unresolved D. Germline V lookup: CDR1 MDHEN, CDR2 SYDVKM. The CDR3 covers 15 residues. The V end was cut by 7 bases, the J end by 10 bases, with 25 bases between.

The table lists this clone with a few counts. The chain joins TRBV10-3 to TRBJ2-7; 10 positions match TRBD2. The CDR3 loop spans 14 amino acids. Germline CDR1 and CDR2: ENHRY and SYGVKD. Germline trimming cut 5 bases from V and 4 bases from J; bases unmatched to any gene: 5. CDR3 bases: TGTGCCATCAGTCATAGCGGGGGGCCATACGAGCAGTACTTC. Its translation: CAISHSGGPYEQYF.

The rearrangement joins TRBV5-1 to TRBJ2-7; 11 bases fit TRBD1. Germline V gene sequence: CDR1 SGHRS, CDR2 YFSETQ. This CDR3 region has 14 residues. Trimming removed 4 bases from V and 3 bases from J; junction bases left unmatched: 3. DNA of the CDR3: TGCGCCAGCAGCAGGACAGGGGGCGGCTACGAGCAGTACTTC. Protein product: CASSRTGGGYEQYF.

In this sample, this clone turned up a few times. The V gene is TRBV29-1, the J gene TRBJ2-3; D might be TRBD1 (6 bases). The V end was cut by 5 bases, the J end by 5 bases, with 8 bases between. This CDR3 contains 11 residues. Germline V CDR1 and CDR2: SQVTM, ANQGSEA. The CDR3 loop is CSVPQGDTQYF. The CDR3 DNA sequence: TGCAGCGTTCCACAGGGAGATACGCAGTATTTT.

The V and J genes are TRBV15 and TRBJ2-3; D gene uncertain. The germline V gene encodes CDR1 LNHNV and CDR2 YYDKDF (reference sequence). The CDR3 length is 13 residues. V was pared by 2 bases and J by 5 bases, with 8 bases between. CDR3 in amino acids: CATSRPTKDTQYF. The DNA for the CDR3 is TGTGCCACCAGCAGACCCACTAAAGATACGCAGTATTTT.

The chain recombines TRBV10-2 with TRBJ1-2, with D tentatively TRBD1 (5 bases). The CDR3 has 13 residues. In germline, CDR1 is WSHSY, CDR2 SAAADI. V was pared by 10 bases and J by 5 bases, with 17 bases between. The CDR3 is CATAGLLEYGYTF. In nucleotides, the CDR3 is TGCGCCACCGCGGGACTCCTAGAGTATGGCTACACCTTC.

The rearrangement uses TRBV15 and TRBJ1-2; 7 positions agree with TRBD1. V shed 0 bases, J shed 8 bases, and the junction held 9 bases outside the gene matches. This CDR3 region has 15 residues. CDR1 and CDR2 from the germline V gene are LNHNV and YYDKDF (reference sequence). The CDR3 sequence: CATSRDPWETGGYTF. The CDR3 DNA reads TGTGCCACCAGCAGAGACCCGTGGGAGACAGGGGGCTACACCTTC.

This clone rates as medium-sized (0.01 to 0.1%). The chain combines TRBV10-3 with TRBJ1-4, with D perhaps TRBD1 (5 bases). The CDR3 consists of 13 residues. V lost 11 bases, J lost 3 bases, and 13 bases lay in between. Germline-derived CDR1 and CDR2 are ENHRY and SYGVKD. Here the CDR3 DNA reads TGTGCCGGCGGGGGTTTCGCTAATGAAAAACTGTTTTTT. Translated, it gives CAGGGFANEKLFF.

The V and J genes are TRBV10-2 and TRBJ2-3; 8 positions match TRBD2. The CDR3 extends over 15 amino acids. Germline V gives CDR1 WSHSY, CDR2 SAAADI. V dropped 4 bases and J dropped 6; count of bases not matched to a gene: 9. CDR3 amino acids: CASSVSGGPPDTQYF. As DNA, the CDR3 is TGCGCCAGCAGTGTCTCGGGGGGGCCCCCCGATACGCAGTATTTT.

V is TRBV11-2 and J is TRBJ2-7, with 9 bases that match TRBD1. In germline, CDR1 is SGHAT, CDR2 FQNNGV. V lost 5 bases, J lost 2 bases, and 4 bases stayed unmatched. The CDR3 covers 14 residues. The CDR3 loop is CASSRDRAAYEQYF. CDR3 nucleotide sequence: TGTGCCAGCAGCCGGGACAGGGCAGCCTACGAGCAGTACTTC.

This chain joins TRBV29-1 and TRBJ1-1, with D maybe TRBD1 (5 bases). The CDR3 is 12 amino acids. V was shortened by 7 bases and J by 4 bases, with 13 bases between the two germline ends. Germline V gives CDR1 SQVTM, CDR2 ANQGSEA. In DNA form, the CDR3 reads TGCAGCGCATCGGGGGAGGGCACTGAAGCTTTCTTT. Its translation: CSASGEGTEAFF.

The chain couples TRBV5-5 to TRBJ2-7; tentatively, D is TRBD1 (5 bases). The CDR3 sequence is 12 residues long. With 4 bases removed from V and 8 bases from J, the gap between germline ends came to 13 bases. CDR1 is SGHKS and CDR2 is YYEKEE in the germline V gene (reference sequence). CDR3 region: CASSQPQGKQYF. CDR3 nucleotides: TGTGCCAGCAGCCAACCTCAGGGAAAGCAGTACTTC. Looking up the rest from reference TRBV5-5 and TRBJ2-7 gives the full variable domain: DAGVTQSPTHLIKTRGQQVTLRCSPISGHKSVSWYQQVLGQGPQFIFQYYEKEERGRGNFPDRFSARQFPNYSSELNVNALLLGDSALYLCASSQPQGKQYFGPGTRLTVT.

The rearrangement joins TRBV7-6 to TRBJ1-5; D is possibly TRBD1 (6 bases). V lost 4 bases to trimming and J lost 5 bases, with 9 bases between them. Germline V gene lookup returns CDR1 SGHVS and CDR2 FNYEAQ. The CDR3 is 13 amino acids. The CDR3 region is CASSSGTHQPQHF. The CDR3 bases are TGTGCCAGCAGCTCCGGGACACATCAGCCCCAGCATTTT.

The chain has TRBV10-3 and TRBJ2-7; 10 bases map to TRBD1. V lost 6 bases, J lost 7 bases, and 12 bases stayed unmatched. The CDR3 totals 15 residues. Germline V gene data show CDR1 as ENHRY and CDR2 as SYGVKD. The CDR3 sequence is CAISSRTGGNGEQYF. The CDR3 nucleotides read TGTGCCATCAGCTCGAGGACAGGGGGAAATGGGGAGCAGTACTTC.

Here the CDR3 reads CASSATGGKETQYF. CDR3 nucleotide sequence: TGTGCCAGCAGCGCGACAGGGGGAAAAGAGACCCAGTACTTC. The chain carries TRBV9 and TRBJ2-5; 9 nucleotides match TRBD1. Trimming cost V 3 bases and J 3 bases; bases outside gene matches: 3. The CDR3 extends over 14 amino acids. Per the germline V gene, CDR1 is SGDLS and CDR2 is YYNGEE.

The chain links TRBV6-1 to TRBJ1-1; the D gene is possibly TRBD1 (6 bases). Germline V gene lookup returns CDR1 MNHNS and CDR2 SASEGT. CDR3 length: 12 amino acids. The germline V and J ends were trimmed by 2 bases and 6 bases, with 7 bases remaining between them. The CDR3 bases are TGTGCCAGCAGTGAACCAGGGGCTGAAGCTTTCTTT. This codes for CASSEPGAEAFF.

The V call is TRBV11-2, the J call TRBJ2-5; 14 bases fit TRBD2. Germline assignment: CDR1 SGHAT and CDR2 FQNNGV. V lost 5 bases, J lost 9 bases, and 14 bases stayed unmatched. The CDR3 length is 17 residues. The CDR3 loop reads CASSPTGTSGSKLPQYF. In DNA, the CDR3 is TGTGCCAGCAGCCCGACAGGGACTAGCGGGAGCAAATTGCCCCAGTACTTC.

The sample holds a few counts of this clone. Other DNA sequences in this specimen translate into the identical CDR3. The V gene is TRBV6-1, the J gene TRBJ2-3; 14 bases are a match to TRBD2. The V segment lost 4 bases and the J segment 4 bases; nucleotides outside the gene matches: 1. Germline assignment: CDR1 MNHNS and CDR2 SASEGT. The CDR3 totals 15 residues. Here the CDR3 reads CASSGLAGGPDTQYF. The CDR3 DNA sequence: TGTGCCAGCAGTGGACTAGCGGGGGGGCCAGATACGCAGTATTTT.

The chain has TRBV19 and TRBJ2-3; D might be TRBD1 (6 bases). Trimming cost V 3 bases and J 2 bases, with 12 bases left between them. The CDR3 extends over 15 amino acids. Looked up from germline, CDR1 is LNHDA and CDR2 is SQIVND (reference sequence). The CDR3, as DNA: TGTGCCAGTAGTATCCTCACAGGGCACACAGATACGCAGTATTTT. Residues: CASSILTGHTDTQYF.

The gene calls are TRBV14 and TRBJ2-1, with 11 bases identical to TRBD2. Germline CDR1 is SGHDN and CDR2 is FVKESK. The CDR3 contains 15 residues. The ends lost 0 bases at V and 8 bases at J; junction bases unmatched: 3. The chain's CDR3 is CASSQDSGGAYEQFF. DNA of the CDR3: TGTGCCAGCAGCCAAGATAGCGGGGGGGCATATGAGCAGTTCTTC.

This sequence joins TRBV28 and TRBJ2-5; no definite D call. CDR3 length: 11 amino acids. Germline V gene lookup returns CDR1 MDHEN and CDR2 SYDVKM. V lost 1 base and J lost 5, with 2 bases in between. Here the CDR3 reads CASSLSETQYF. The CDR3 bases are TGTGCCAGCAGTTTATCTGAGACCCAGTACTTC. Full variable domain (rest looked up from reference TRBV28 and TRBJ2-5): DVKVTQSSRYLVKRTGEKVFLECVQDMDHENMFWYRQDPGLGLRLIYFSYDVKMKEKGDIPEGYSVSREKKERFSLILESASTNQTSMYLCASSLSETQYFGPGTRLLVL.

The V and J genes are TRBV6-1 and TRBJ2-1, with D unclear. This CDR3 region has 12 residues. The germline gives CDR1 MNHNS, CDR2 SASEGT. The V end lost 6 bases, the J end lost 7 bases, and 10 bases lay between the germline ends. CDR3 sequence (DNA): TGTGCCAGCAGCCGAGTCAATAATGAGCAGTTCTTC. This codes for CASSRVNNEQFF.

The sample holds one count of this clone. The chain joins TRBV5-8 to TRBJ2-5; perhaps TRBD1 as D (6 bases). The germline V gene has CDR1 SGHTS and CDR2 YDEGEE. V gave up 4 bases and J gave up 5 bases, with 12 bases separating them. The CDR3 has 13 residues. In DNA, the CDR3 is TGTGCCAGCAGCCTCCGACAGGCTGAGACCCAGTACTTC. This gives the protein CASSLRQAETQYF.

The V and J genes are TRBV5-6 and TRBJ2-5; 9 nucleotides match TRBD1. Germline assignment: CDR1 SGHDT and CDR2 YYEEEE. The CDR3 length is 17 residues. V gave up 0 bases and J gave up 5 bases; unmatched junction bases: 11. The CDR3 region is CASSLAWGRGTGETQYF. The CDR3 bases are TGTGCCAGCAGCTTGGCCTGGGGGCGGGGGACAGGGGAGACCCAGTACTTC.

This chain links TRBV29-1 with TRBJ1-1, with D hard to call. This CDR3 has 12 residues. Trimming removed 3 bases at V and 3 bases at J, with 8 bases between. CDR1 is SQVTM and CDR2 is ANQGSEA in the germline V gene. The CDR3 DNA reads as TGCAGCGTTGACGAGGTTTACACTGAAGCTTTCTTT. Its translation is CSVDEVYTEAFF.

The rearrangement joins TRBV6-1 to TRBJ1-5; the D gene is possibly TRBD1 (5 bases). The CDR3 runs 14 residues. Germline lookup yields CDR1 MNHNS and CDR2 SASEGT. Trimming pared 0 bases from V and 7 bases from J, leaving 10 bases between. CDR3 bases: TGTGCCAGCAGTGAAGCGGGGGGTAGGCAGCCCCAGCATTTT. Translated: CASSEAGGRQPQHF.

V usage is TRBV5-1 and J usage is TRBJ1-2, with no clear D. The CDR3 is made up of 14 amino acids. Germline CDR1 is SGHRS and CDR2 is YFSETQ. V gave up 4 bases and J gave up 8 bases, with 18 bases separating them. The CDR3, as DNA: TGCGCCAGCAGCCCACCCGGCAGGCTGGGCGGCTACACCTTC. This codes for CASSPPGRLGGYTF.

This chain connects TRBV27 to TRBJ1-2; possibly TRBD1 for D (5 bases). CDR1 MNHEY and CDR2 SMNVEV come from the germline V gene (reference sequence). CDR3 length equals 16 residues. Trimming stripped 5 bases from V and 2 bases from J, with 18 bases between. The CDR3 here is CASSGWSAGRNYGYTF. Written as DNA, the CDR3 is TGTGCCAGCAGTGGTTGGAGCGCAGGGCGAAACTATGGCTACACCTTC.

The rearrangement joins TRBV10-2 to TRBJ2-7; 7 bases line up with TRBD2. Per the germline V gene, CDR1 is WSHSY and CDR2 is SAAADI. With 7 bases clipped from V and 2 bases from J, the junction kept 8 bases outside the gene matches. There are 14 residues in the CDR3. The CDR3 nucleotides are TGCGCCAGCACGTCGGGGGGAGCCCCCTACGAGCAGTACTTC. Residues: CASTSGGAPYEQYF.

The chain uses TRBV5-1 and TRBJ2-5; a weak D match, TRBD1 (7 bases). Germline values: CDR1 SGHRS, CDR2 YFSETQ. V was pared by 0 bases and J by 5 bases, with 14 bases between. The CDR3 runs 15 residues. For the CDR3, the DNA is TGCGCCAGCAGCTTGGAATCAGGGGGGCACGAGACCCAGTACTTC. Its translation is CASSLESGGHETQYF.

V is TRBV7-2 and J is TRBJ2-7; D may be TRBD2 (6 bases). The germline V gene has CDR1 SGHTA and CDR2 FQGNSA. Deletions cut 3 bases from V and 4 bases from J, with 10 bases between. CDR3 length equals 13 residues. CDR3 residues: CASSFRSGYEQYF. In DNA, the CDR3 is TGTGCCAGCAGCTTTCGGAGCGGGTACGAGCAGTACTTC.

The chain combines TRBV5-1 with TRBJ1-1, with unresolved D. V lost 0 bases to trimming and J lost 5 bases, with 14 bases between them. Germline V lookup: CDR1 SGHRS, CDR2 YFSETQ. The CDR3 is 15 residues long. The CDR3 region is CASSLAVGGGTEAFF. CDR3 in DNA: TGCGCCAGCAGCTTGGCCGTGGGAGGAGGGACTGAAGCTTTCTTT. Drawing the rest from reference TRBV5-1 and TRBJ1-1, the complete variable domain is KAGVTQTPRYLIKTRGQQVTLSCSPISGHRSVSWYQQTPGQGLQFLFEYFSETQRNKGNFPGRFSGRQFSNSRSEMNVSTLELGDSALYLCASSLAVGGGTEAFFGQGTRLTVV.